The 2 T cell receptor beta chains given below trace back to one sample, sequenced in a study of shared clonotypes between healthy human individuals. Profiling relied on immunoSEQ multiplex PCR, and the TCRdb table lists in-frame clones only, not all of them. Of some 2 million clones in the sample, about 95% were seen once. The naive CD8 population came from CD45RO-negative cells selected for CCR7, without terminally differentiated effector memory CD45RA+ cells. Sequencing input: naive CD8+ T cells sorted from blood. The source of these receptors is a young man in good health.

A word on this clone: This sample also contains other DNA sequences that code for the same CDR3. This chain joins TRBV29-1 and TRBJ1-1; no definite D call. In germline, CDR1 is SQVTM, CDR2 ANQGSEA. V gave up 2 bases and J gave up 2 bases, with 3 bases separating them. The CDR3 runs 11 residues. CDR3 nucleotides: TGCAGCGTTGAACGCAACACTGAAGCTTTCTTT. This encodes CSVERNTEAFF.

V usage is TRBV4-3 and J usage is TRBJ1-1; D gene uncertain. The CDR3 consists of 15 residues. Germline V lookup: CDR1 LGHNA, CDR2 YSLEER. V was trimmed by 1 base and J by 0 bases, leaving 9 bases between them. This CDR3 is CASSQGEGMNTEAFF. CDR3 nucleotide sequence: TGCGCCAGCAGCCAAGGGGAAGGAATGAACACTGAAGCTTTCTTT.